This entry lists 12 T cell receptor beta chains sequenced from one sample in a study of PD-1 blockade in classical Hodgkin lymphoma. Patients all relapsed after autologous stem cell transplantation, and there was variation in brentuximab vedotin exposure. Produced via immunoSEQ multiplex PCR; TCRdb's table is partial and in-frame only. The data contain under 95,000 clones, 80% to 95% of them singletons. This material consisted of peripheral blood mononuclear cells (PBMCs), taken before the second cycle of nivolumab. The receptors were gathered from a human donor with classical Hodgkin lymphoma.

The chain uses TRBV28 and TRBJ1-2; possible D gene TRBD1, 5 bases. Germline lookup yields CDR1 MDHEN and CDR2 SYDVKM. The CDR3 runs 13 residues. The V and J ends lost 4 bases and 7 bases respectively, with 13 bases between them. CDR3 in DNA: TGTGCCAGCAGTTCGGGACCCGTGGTTGGCTACACCTTC. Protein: CASSSGPVVGYTF.

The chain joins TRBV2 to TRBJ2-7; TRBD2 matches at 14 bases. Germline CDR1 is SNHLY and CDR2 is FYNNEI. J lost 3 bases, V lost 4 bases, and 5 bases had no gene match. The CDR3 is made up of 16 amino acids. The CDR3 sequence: CASSASGLAGGYEQYF. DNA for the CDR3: TGTGCCAGCAGTGCGAGTGGACTAGCGGGAGGCTACGAGCAGTACTTC.

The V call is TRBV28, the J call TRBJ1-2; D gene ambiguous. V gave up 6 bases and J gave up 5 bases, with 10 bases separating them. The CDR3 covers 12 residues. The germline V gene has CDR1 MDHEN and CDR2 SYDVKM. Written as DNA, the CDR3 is TGTGCCAGCAGCGGGCTCGCATATGGCTACACCTTC. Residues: CASSGLAYGYTF.

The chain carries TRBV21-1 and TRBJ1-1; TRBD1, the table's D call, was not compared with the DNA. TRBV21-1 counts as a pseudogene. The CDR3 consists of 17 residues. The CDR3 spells CASSKRGPGEMNTEAFF. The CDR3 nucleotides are TGTGCCAGCAGCAAAAGGGGGCCGGGGGAGATGAACACTGAAGCTTTCTTT.

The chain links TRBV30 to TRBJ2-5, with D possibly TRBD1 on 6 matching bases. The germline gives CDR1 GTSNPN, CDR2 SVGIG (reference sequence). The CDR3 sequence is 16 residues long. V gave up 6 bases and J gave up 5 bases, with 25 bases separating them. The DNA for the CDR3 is TGTGCCTGTCTCACCTATGGGACAATTCCCCAGGAGACCCAGTACTTC. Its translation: CACLTYGTIPQETQYF.

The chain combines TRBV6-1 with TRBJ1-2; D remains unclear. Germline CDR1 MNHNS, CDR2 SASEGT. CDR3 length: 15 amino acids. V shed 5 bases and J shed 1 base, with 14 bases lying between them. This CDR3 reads CASSQWQAYNYGYTF. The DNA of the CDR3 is TGTGCCAGCAGTCAGTGGCAGGCTTATAACTATGGCTACACCTTC.

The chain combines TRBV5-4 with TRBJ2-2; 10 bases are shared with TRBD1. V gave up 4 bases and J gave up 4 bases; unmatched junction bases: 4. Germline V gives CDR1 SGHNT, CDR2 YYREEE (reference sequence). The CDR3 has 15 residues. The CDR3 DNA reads TGTGCCAGCAGCCTCGGACAGGGGGGCACCGGGGAGCTGTTTTTT. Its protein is CASSLGQGGTGELFF.

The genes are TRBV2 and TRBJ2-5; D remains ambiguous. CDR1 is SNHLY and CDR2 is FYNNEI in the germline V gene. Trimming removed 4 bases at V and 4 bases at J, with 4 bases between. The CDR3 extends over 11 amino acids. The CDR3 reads CASSVGETQYF. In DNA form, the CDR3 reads TGTGCCAGCAGTGTGGGAGAGACCCAGTACTTC.

CDR3 sequence reads: CASSFVRSSGELFF. The CDR3 nucleotides are TGTGCCAGCAGCTTTGTCCGGAGCTCCGGGGAGCTGTTTTTT. V gene TRBV7-9 combines with J gene TRBJ2-2; the D is unclear. V was clipped by 3 bases and J by 6 bases, with 11 bases between them. This CDR3 is built from 14 residues. Germline CDR1 and CDR2: SEHNR and FQNEAQ (reference sequence).

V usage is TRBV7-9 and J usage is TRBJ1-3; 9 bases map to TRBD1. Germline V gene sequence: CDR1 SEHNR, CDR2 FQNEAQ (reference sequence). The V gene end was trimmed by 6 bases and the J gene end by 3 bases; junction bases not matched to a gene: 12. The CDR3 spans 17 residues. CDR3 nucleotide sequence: TGTGCCAGCAGTCCCCGTGAGGGACAGGGACTTGGAAACACCATATATTTT. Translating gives CASSPREGQGLGNTIYF.

The CDR3 nucleotides read TGTGCCAGCAGCTTAGAGGGGACTAGCGCCTACGAGCAGTACTTC. As protein: CASSLEGTSAYEQYF. V is TRBV11-2 and J is TRBJ2-7, with 10 positions matching TRBD2. Trimming took 0 bases from V and 2 from J; bases not matched to a gene: 1. The germline gives CDR1 SGHAT, CDR2 FQNNGV. CDR3 length: 15 amino acids.

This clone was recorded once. CDR3 residues: CASKGQTHQPQHF. As DNA, the CDR3 is TGTGCCAGCAAAGGGCAGACTCATCAGCCCCAGCATTTT. The chain joins TRBV27 to TRBJ1-5; D is uncertain. Germline V gene sequence: CDR1 MNHEY, CDR2 SMNVEV (reference sequence). The V end was cut by 7 bases, the J end by 5 bases, with 12 bases between. The CDR3 length is 13 residues.